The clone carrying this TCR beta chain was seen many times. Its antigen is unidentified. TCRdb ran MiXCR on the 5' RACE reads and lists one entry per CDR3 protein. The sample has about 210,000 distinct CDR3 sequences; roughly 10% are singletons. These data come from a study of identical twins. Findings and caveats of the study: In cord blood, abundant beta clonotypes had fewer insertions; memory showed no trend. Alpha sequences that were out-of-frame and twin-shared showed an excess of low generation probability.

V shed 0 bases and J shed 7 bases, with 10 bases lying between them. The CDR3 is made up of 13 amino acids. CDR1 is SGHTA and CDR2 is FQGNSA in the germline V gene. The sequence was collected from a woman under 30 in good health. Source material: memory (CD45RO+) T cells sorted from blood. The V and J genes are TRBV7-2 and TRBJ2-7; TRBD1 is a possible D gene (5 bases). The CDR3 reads CASSLAYSGEQYF. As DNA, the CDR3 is TGTGCCAGCAGCTTAGCGTATTCAGGGGAGCAGTACTTC.